The rows below give T cell receptor beta chains drawn from one sample of a study of cytomegalovirus exposure and HLA in healthy donors. The repertoire was sequenced with immunoSEQ multiplex PCR; TCRdb's copy has only in-frame clones and lacks some. This sample has 99,000 or so clones, with roughly 15% found just once. The sequencing input was PBMCs. These receptors all stem from a female donor in good health and CMV-seronegative. The CDR3 runs from the conserved cysteine through the conserved F or W. The order of the fields is CDR3 length, D gene, J gene, clone size, V gene, CDR3 protein, CDR3 DNA. D genes are given only for firm matches. Only part of the rows carry a size: once, few, many, or a class if the clone is expanded.

length: 15; D: NA; J: TRBJ2-4; size: few; V: TRBV7-9; CDR3: CASSLGGPGKNIQYF; DNA: TGTGCCAGCAGCTTAGGGGGGCCAGGGAAAAACATTCAGTACTTC
length: 12; D: NA; J: TRBJ1-4; size: NA; V: TRBV28; CDR3: CASSKRVEKLFF; DNA: TGTGCCAGCAGTAAGAGGGTCGAAAAACTGTTTTTT
length: 14; D: NA; J: TRBJ2-7; size: NA; V: TRBV7-2; CDR3: CASSSGIAAHEQYF; DNA: TGTGCCAGCAGCTCGGGTATAGCGGCTCACGAGCAGTACTTC
length: 14; D: TRBD2; J: TRBJ2-1; size: few; V: TRBV5-1; CDR3: CASSPGTSSNEQFF; DNA: TGCGCCAGCAGCCCCGGGACTAGCAGCAATGAGCAGTTCTTC
length: 11; D: TRBD2; J: TRBJ2-1; size: NA; V: TRBV20-1; CDR3: CRAGGRNEQFF; DNA: TGCAGGGCTGGCGGGAGGAATGAGCAGTTCTTC
length: 12; D: NA; J: TRBJ1-1; size: many; V: TRBV5-8; CDR3: CASSLVNTEAFF; DNA: TGTGCCAGCAGTTTAGTGAACACTGAAGCTTTCTTT
length: 14; D: NA; J: TRBJ2-3; size: few; V: TRBV19; CDR3: CASSMRLKVDTQYF; DNA: TGTGCCAGTAGTATGCGACTAAAGGTAGATACGCAGTATTTT
length: 14; D: NA; J: TRBJ2-3; size: few; V: TRBV6-1; CDR3: CASSDAGNTDTQYF; DNA: TGTGCCAGCAGTGATGCGGGGAATACAGATACGCAGTATTTT
length: 16; D: TRBD2; J: TRBJ2-5; size: few; V: TRBV5-4; CDR3: CASSLPGLGVPETQYF; DNA: TGTGCCAGCAGCCTGCCGGGACTAGGAGTCCCAGAGACCCAGTACTTC
length: 14; D: NA; J: TRBJ1-5; size: NA; V: TRBV11-2; CDR3: CASSLGAGEQPQHF; DNA: TGTGCCAGCAGCTTAGGGGCAGGGGAACAGCCCCAGCATTTT
length: 15; D: TRBD1; J: TRBJ1-2; size: NA; V: TRBV15; CDR3: CATSRPTGNNYGYTF; DNA: TGTGCCACCAGCAGGCCGACAGGGAATAACTATGGCTACACCTTC